What follows are 21 T cell receptor beta chains derived from one specimen sequenced in a study of CD8 T cells in ankylosing spondylitis. TCRdb called the 5' RACE reads again in MiXCR, with one record for every CDR3 protein. Of more than 150,000 distinct CDR3 sequences listed, around 10% were seen once; the top ten hold 25% to 35%. The sequencing input was blood, either unsorted or a sorted T cell fraction (not recorded which). These receptor sequences come from a male donor with ankylosing spondylitis or in good health (not recorded which).

This clonotype showed up many times. V is TRBV27 and J is TRBJ2-1, with D possibly being TRBD2 (6 bases). CDR1 MNHEY and CDR2 SMNVEV come from the germline V gene (reference sequence). The CDR3 has 13 amino acids. Trimming removed 3 bases at V and 9 bases at J, with 12 bases between. The CDR3 spells CASSFGLAREQFF. CDR3 nucleotides: TGTGCCAGCAGTTTTGGGCTAGCGCGTGAGCAGTTCTTC.

This clonotype appeared many times. The V and J genes are TRBV6-5 and TRBJ1-2; no definite D call. V was shortened by 0 bases and J by 6 bases, with 11 bases between the two germline ends. The CDR3 spans 14 residues. Germline CDR1 and CDR2: MNHEY and SVGAGI. The CDR3 DNA sequence: TGTGCCAGCAGTTACTCAAAACAGAACGATGGCTACACCTTC. Translation: CASSYSKQNDGYTF.

The sample holds a few counts of this clonotype. The chain carries TRBV29-1 and TRBJ2-2, with 9 bases identical to TRBD1. J lost 3 bases, V lost 6 bases, and 5 bases had no gene match. Germline lookup yields CDR1 SQVTM and CDR2 ANQGSEA. The CDR3 contains 14 residues. Here the CDR3 reads CSVEGQGDTGELFF. Written as DNA, the CDR3 is TGCAGCGTGGAGGGACAGGGAGACACCGGGGAGCTGTTTTTT.

Ten or more counts support this clonotype. V and J are TRBV4-1 and TRBJ2-1, with D tentatively TRBD2 (5 bases). The CDR3 totals 16 residues. Germline V gene lookup returns CDR1 MGHRA and CDR2 YSYEKL. Trimming removed 4 bases from V and 4 bases from J, with 17 bases in between. CDR3 region: CASSPGAEKRYNEQFF. DNA for the CDR3: TGCGCCAGCAGCCCAGGAGCGGAGAAGAGGTACAATGAGCAGTTCTTC.

This clonotype was recorded many times. This rearrangement joins TRBV6-2 or TRBV6-3 to TRBJ2-1; 7 bases line up with TRBD2. CDR1 and CDR2 from the germline V gene are MNHEY and SVGEGT. The CDR3 runs to 15 residues. V dropped 6 bases and J dropped 0; count of bases not matched to a gene: 5. CDR3 residues: CASSSRTSSYNEQFF. In DNA form, the CDR3 reads TGTGCCAGCAGCTCGCGGACTAGCTCCTACAATGAGCAGTTCTTC.

The V call is TRBV5-1, the J call TRBJ2-1; unclear D gene. CDR3 length equals 13 residues. Germline V gene data show CDR1 as SGHRS and CDR2 as YFSETQ. Trimming cost V 1 base and J 4 bases, with 6 bases left between them. CDR3 residues: CASSLRTYNEQFF. The CDR3 DNA follows: TGCGCCAGCAGCTTGAGAACATACAATGAGCAGTTCTTC.

There are a few counts of this clonotype. This sequence joins TRBV4-2 and TRBJ2-5, with TRBD2 matching over 13 bases. CDR1 LGHNA and CDR2 YNFKEQ come from the germline V gene. J was trimmed by 4 bases and V by 6 bases; bases with no gene match: 5. The CDR3 sequence is 15 residues long. CDR3 in amino acids: CASSWTSGSTETQYF. In nucleotides, the CDR3 is TGTGCCAGCAGTTGGACTAGCGGGAGCACAGAGACCCAGTACTTC.

This clonotype occurred many times. The V gene is TRBV20-1, the J gene TRBJ1-2; 7 nucleotides match TRBD1. The CDR3 covers 12 residues. CDR1 and CDR2 (germline): DFQATT, SNEGSKA (reference sequence). Trimming took 5 bases from V and 8 from J; bases not matched to a gene: 8. This CDR3 reads CSAGRQGSGYTF. DNA of the CDR3: TGCAGTGCTGGTCGACAGGGAAGCGGCTACACCTTC.

Ten or more counts support this clonotype. The V call is TRBV21-1, the J call TRBJ1-5; the DNA was not compared with TRBD1, the D call given in the table. TRBV21-1 is assigned pseudogene status. The CDR3 has 19 amino acids. The CDR3 DNA is TGTGCCAGCCCCTCTCGGTGCAGGGGGCCCTGGGATAGCAATCAGCCCCAGCATTTT. Translated: CASPSRCRGPWDSNQPQHF.

As for this clonotype: The junction shows a germline mismatch at one end, possibly a read error. V and J are TRBV5-6 and TRBJ2-1; 7 nucleotides match TRBD2. Germline V gives CDR1 SGHDT, CDR2 YYEEEE. CDR3 length: 16 residues. The CDR3 region is CASIPEDGRYYNAQFF. CDR3 sequence (DNA): TGTGCCAGCATCCCCGAGGACGGGAGGTACTACAATGCGCAGTTCTTC.

This clonotype was detected many times. The CDR3 DNA reads as TGCGCCAGCGGCGCGACAGGCATTAATGAAAAACTGTTTTTT. Protein: CASGATGINEKLFF. The V gene is TRBV4-3, the J gene TRBJ1-4, with D maybe TRBD1 (6 bases). The CDR3 has 14 residues. Germline CDR1 LGHNA, CDR2 YSLEER. V lost 8 bases, J lost 4 bases, and 14 bases lay in between.

This clonotype was detected a few times. The V gene is TRBV10-3, the J gene TRBJ2-7; D could derive from TRBD1 or TRBD2 (6 bases each). Germline values: CDR1 ENHRY, CDR2 SYGVKD. The CDR3 runs 12 residues. The CDR3 protein is CAGGTGFYEQYF. The CDR3, as DNA: TGTGCAGGGGGGACGGGATTCTACGAGCAGTACTTC.

This clonotype was recorded many times. This sequence joins TRBV4-1 and TRBJ2-1; TRBD1 matches at 7 bases. This CDR3 has 14 amino acids. Germline V gene lookup returns CDR1 MGHRA and CDR2 YSYEKL. V lost 3 bases, J lost 6 bases, and 5 bases stayed unmatched. The CDR3 loop reads CASSQRTGSNEQFF. The CDR3 DNA is TGCGCCAGCAGCCAGAGGACAGGTAGCAATGAGCAGTTCTTC.

This clonotype was observed many times. This chain joins TRBV5-1 and TRBJ2-1; D unresolved. CDR1 and CDR2 (germline): SGHRS, YFSETQ. V was shortened by 2 bases and J by 4 bases, with 13 bases between the two germline ends. This CDR3 is 15 amino acids long. CDR3 coding DNA: TGCGCCAGCAGCTTACCGATGGGCCAGTACAATGAGCAGTTCTTC. Amino acids: CASSLPMGQYNEQFF.

The chain has TRBV12-3 or TRBV12-4 and TRBJ2-2; D ambiguous. V was pared by 1 base and J by 7 bases, with 10 bases between. This CDR3 has 14 amino acids. In DNA form, the CDR3 reads TGTGCCAGCAGTTTAGAGACCGGCGGCGGGGAGCTGTTTTTT. Translated: CASSLETGGGELFF.

The chain links TRBV11-2 to TRBJ1-6; 8 bases fit TRBD1. Germline CDR1 and CDR2: SGHAT and FQNNGV. The ends lost 1 base at V and 10 bases at J; junction bases unmatched: 3. CDR3 size: 14 residues. DNA for the CDR3: TGTGCCAGCAGCTTAGCAGGGGGCAGCTCACCCCTCCACTTT. Residues: CASSLAGGSSPLHF.

This clonotype appeared many times. The chain uses TRBV6-2 or TRBV6-3 and TRBJ2-5; TRBD1 aligns across 11 bases. CDR3 length: 15 residues. The germline CDR1 and CDR2 sequences are MNHEY and SVGEGT. Germline trimming cut 7 bases from V and 5 bases from J; bases unmatched to any gene: 9. Here the CDR3 DNA reads TGTGCCAGCACTTGGGGACAGGGGGTAACGGAGACCCAGTACTTC. It codes for CASTWGQGVTETQYF.

This clonotype was observed at least ten times. The V gene is TRBV25-1, the J gene TRBJ1-2; D may be TRBD1 (5 bases). The CDR3 is 14 residues long. The germline V and J ends were trimmed by 1 base and 4 bases, with 10 bases remaining between them. Germline CDR1 MGHDK, CDR2 SYGVNS. The CDR3 region is CASSEFDRAYGYTF. The DNA for the CDR3 is TGTGCCAGCAGTGAATTTGACAGAGCCTATGGCTACACCTTC.

This sequence joins TRBV3-1 and TRBJ1-2; 8 nucleotides agree with TRBD1. CDR1 and CDR2 from the germline V gene are LGHDT and YNNKEL (reference sequence). V lost 4 bases and J lost 2; bases outside the gene matches: 12. CDR3 length equals 17 residues. The CDR3 DNA sequence: TGTGCCAGCAGCCTATCCGGGACAGGACCAAGCAACTATGGCTACACCTTC. It codes for CASSLSGTGPSNYGYTF.

This clonotype was seen only a few times. The gene calls are TRBV12-3 or TRBV12-4 and TRBJ2-7; 8 bases match TRBD1. The V gene end was trimmed by 3 bases and the J gene end by 3 bases; junction bases not matched to a gene: 16. This CDR3 is built from 18 residues. The CDR3 loop is CASSFVARPGTGLYEQYF. DNA of the CDR3: TGTGCCAGCAGTTTTGTGGCGCGGCCCGGGACAGGTCTCTACGAGCAGTACTTC.

This clonotype was counted between two and nine times. The gene calls are TRBV4-1 and TRBJ1-1; D remains unclear. With 4 bases removed from V and 0 bases from J, the gap between germline ends came to 9 bases. CDR3 size: 14 residues. Germline CDR1 reads MGHRA; CDR2 reads YSYEKL. The CDR3 coding sequence is TGCGCCAGCAGCCCCCGGCGTATGAACACTGAAGCTTTCTTT. Its translation: CASSPRRMNTEAFF.